The 14 T cell receptor beta chains below were found in one sample sequenced in a study of shared clonotypes between healthy human individuals. TCRdb's table, derived via immunoSEQ multiplex PCR, lists solely in-frame clones and lacks some. The sample lists about half a million clones; about four fifths were seen once. Material for sequencing was PBMCs. Receptor source: a woman aged 40 to 55 in good health. Some clones in this sample may be carry-over from other donors' samples.

The chain links TRBV5-1 to TRBJ1-2; 8 nucleotides match TRBD1. CDR3 length: 14 residues. V shed 0 bases and J 8 bases; nucleotides not matched to a gene: 6. In germline, CDR1 is SGHRS, CDR2 YFSETQ. The CDR3 is CASSLAGQGGGYTF. In nucleotides, the CDR3 is TGCGCCAGCAGCTTGGCCGGACAGGGAGGGGGCTACACCTTC.

The table lists this clone with a few counts. CDR3 sequence (DNA): TGTGCCTGGAGTGGACCCAAAAACATTCAGTACTTC. Translating it yields CAWSGPKNIQYF. This chain connects TRBV30 to TRBJ2-4; D not resolved. CDR3 length: 12 residues. Germline V gene sequence: CDR1 GTSNPN, CDR2 SVGIG (reference sequence). V was cut by 1 base and J by 2 bases, with 3 bases left in between.

This sequence joins TRBV28 and TRBJ1-5, with D uncertain. The V gene lost 1 base and the J gene lost 6 bases, with 4 bases spanning the gap. This CDR3 spans 12 amino acids. The V gene's germline CDR1 is MDHEN and CDR2 SYDVKM. For the CDR3, the DNA is TGTGCCAGCAGTTTATTCCCTCAGCCCCAGCATTTT. Translating gives CASSLFPQPQHF. The complete variable domain, with remaining parts taken from reference TRBV28 and TRBJ1-5, reads DVKVTQSSRYLVKRTGEKVFLECVQDMDHENMFWYRQDPGLGLRLIYFSYDVKMKEKGDIPEGYSVSREKKERFSLILESASTNQTSMYLCASSLFPQPQHFGDGTRLSIL.

This chain joins TRBV7-3 and TRBJ1-3; D is possibly TRBD1 (6 bases). V was pared by 5 bases and J by 3 bases, with 32 bases between. This CDR3 region has 21 residues. The V gene's germline CDR1 is SGHTA and CDR2 FQGTGA. The DNA for the CDR3 is TGTGCCAGCAGCCCACAAACAAATACCGGGACACAATTCTCCAGTGGAAACACCATATATTTT. This codes for CASSPQTNTGTQFSSGNTIYF.

This clone was observed a handful of times. This rearrangement joins TRBV29-1 to TRBJ2-3; TRBD2 agrees at 8 bases. From germline, CDR1 is SQVTM and CDR2 ANQGSEA. Unmatched junction bases numbered 16, after V lost 3 bases and J lost 5 bases. CDR3 length equals 17 residues. The CDR3 DNA reads TGCAGCGTTGACCCCTGGATTCGGGAGGGCCGCGGAGATACGCAGTATTTT. Encoded protein: CSVDPWIREGRGDTQYF.

The gene calls are TRBV5-1 and TRBJ2-5, with D possibly TRBD1 on 6 matching bases. The CDR3 spans 15 residues. Per germline, CDR1 SGHRS and CDR2 YFSETQ. V dropped 4 bases and J dropped 2 bases, with 15 bases sitting between them. The CDR3 DNA follows: TGCGCCAGCAGCGACCCCAGGGGTGGTCAAGAGACCCAGTACTTC. This encodes CASSDPRGGQETQYF.

This sequence joins TRBV30 and TRBJ2-5; either TRBD1 or TRBD2 may supply D (5 bases each). The CDR3 has 13 residues. V shed 1 base and J shed 3 bases, with 9 bases lying between them. Germline CDR1 GTSNPN, CDR2 SVGIG (reference sequence). DNA of the CDR3: TGTGCCTGGAGTGGGGGGTTCGAAGAGACCCAGTACTTC. Amino acid sequence: CAWSGGFEETQYF.

On this clone itself: Other nucleotide sequences in the sample specify the same CDR3. The rearrangement uses TRBV5-1 and TRBJ2-1; D gene uncertain. Trimming took 1 base from V and 4 from J, leaving 3 bases between them. The CDR3 runs to 12 residues. From germline, CDR1 is SGHRS and CDR2 YFSETQ. The CDR3 is CASSLSYNEQFF. The CDR3 nucleotides are TGCGCCAGCAGCTTGAGTTACAATGAGCAGTTCTTC.

This clone was recorded a few times. V is TRBV2 and J is TRBJ2-7; D is ambiguous. V shed 7 bases and J shed 6 bases, with 16 bases lying between them. Per germline, CDR1 SNHLY and CDR2 FYNNEI. This CDR3 has 13 residues. Here the CDR3 DNA reads TGTGCCAGCATCCAGACCGACATCGGCGAGCAGTACTTC. This gives the protein CASIQTDIGEQYF.

The chain is built from TRBV6-5 and TRBJ2-5; perhaps TRBD1 as D (5 bases). The length of the CDR3 is 12 residues. The germline V gene has CDR1 MNHEY and CDR2 SVGAGI. Trimming shortened V by 5 bases and J by 5 bases, and 9 bases separated the two germline ends. For the CDR3, the DNA is TGTGCCAGCAGTCAGGGCTCGGAGACCCAGTACTTC. It codes for CASSQGSETQYF.

The rearrangement uses TRBV19 and TRBJ2-6, with unresolved D. The germline gives CDR1 LNHDA, CDR2 SQIVND (reference sequence). The CDR3 loop spans 15 amino acids. Trimming removed 0 bases from V and 4 bases from J, with 7 bases in between. In DNA, the CDR3 is TGTGCCAGTAGTATAGAGGGTTCCGGGGCCAACGTCCTGACTTTC. Translation: CASSIEGSGANVLTF.

The gene calls are TRBV7-3 and TRBJ2-3; 12 bases map to TRBD2. The junction had 2 bases not matched to a gene; V was cut back by 8 bases and J by 5 bases. CDR3 size: 13 residues. The germline gives CDR1 SGHTA, CDR2 FQGTGA. CDR3 sequence (DNA): TGTGCCAGCGGACTAGCGGGACTAGATACGCAGTATTTT. Translation: CASGLAGLDTQYF.

This clone showed up just once. DNA for the CDR3: TGTGCCAGCAGCTTGTACAGGGGAGAAGGCTACGAGCAGTACTTC. Its translation: CASSLYRGEGYEQYF. The chain employs TRBV13 and TRBJ2-7; 7 bases line up with TRBD1. The CDR3 consists of 15 residues. Germline-derived CDR1 and CDR2 are PRHDT and FYEKMQ (reference sequence). Losses at the gene ends were 3 bases for V and 3 bases for J; bases not matched to a gene: 8.

The chain recombines TRBV28 with TRBJ1-1; D gene unclear. V shed 2 bases and J shed 7 bases, with 11 bases lying between them. The CDR3 is 13 residues long. The germline CDR1 and CDR2 sequences are MDHEN and SYDVKM. The chain's CDR3 is CASSLDLFSEAFF. CDR3 in DNA: TGTGCCAGCAGTTTAGACCTATTTAGTGAAGCTTTCTTT.